This TCR beta chain was profiled in a study of T cell responses to AZD1222 COVID-19 vaccine. Sequencing was performed with immunoSEQ multiplex PCR; in TCRdb, only in-frame clones are kept and a portion is missing. In the table there are 170,000 or so clones, roughly 90% of which are singletons. Notes on the study in general: Compared with day 0, the breadth and depth of the Spike-specific TCR repertoire rose significantly after two doses of AZD1222. Regions 160-218 and 743-854 held dominance among vaccine-associated CD4 TCRs, which spanned spike. As reported, nearly half of all spike-specific TCRs target variant regions that are unmutated.

This CDR3 comprises 16 residues. In germline, CDR1 is SGHRS, CDR2 YFSETQ. V lost 4 bases, J lost 2 bases, and 7 bases stayed unmatched. Concerning this clone itself: Its cognate antigen is unknown.

The receptor was derived from an adult in good health. Material: peripheral blood, obtained on day 0 of AZD1222 vaccination. The chain is built from TRBV5-1 and TRBJ1-1; 11 bases are a match to TRBD1. In nucleotides, the CDR3 is TGCGCCAGCAGCGTCCGGGACAGGGGGGTAAACACTGAAGCTTTCTTT. Translating gives CASSVRDRGVNTEAFF.